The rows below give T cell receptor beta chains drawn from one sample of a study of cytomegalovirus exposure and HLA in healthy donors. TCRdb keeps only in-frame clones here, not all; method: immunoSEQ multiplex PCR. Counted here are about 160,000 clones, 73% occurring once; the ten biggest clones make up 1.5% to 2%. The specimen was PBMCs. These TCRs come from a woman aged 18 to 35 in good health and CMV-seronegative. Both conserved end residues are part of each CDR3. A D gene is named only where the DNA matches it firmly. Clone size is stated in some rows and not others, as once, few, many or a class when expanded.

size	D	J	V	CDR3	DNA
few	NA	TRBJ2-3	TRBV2	CASSSLTDTQYF	TGTGCCAGCAGTTCCCTTACAGATACGCAGTATTTT
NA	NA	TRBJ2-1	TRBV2	CASSESKSGGRQFF	TGTGCCAGCAGTGAAAGTAAGTCCGGAGGTCGTCAGTTCTTC
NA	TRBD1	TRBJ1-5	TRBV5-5	CASSADRGNQPQHF	TGTGCCAGCAGCGCAGACAGGGGTAATCAGCCCCAGCATTTT
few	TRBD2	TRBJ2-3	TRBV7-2	CASSLWGGRADTQYF	TGTGCCAGCAGCTTGTGGGGCGGGAGGGCAGATACGCAGTATTTT
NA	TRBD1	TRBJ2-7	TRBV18	CASSPPTGGEQYF	TGTGCCAGCTCACCACCTACAGGGGGGGAGCAGTACTTC
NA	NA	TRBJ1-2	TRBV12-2	CASRLAPGKGYGYTF	TGTGCAAGTCGCTTAGCTCCGGGGAAAGGATATGGCTACACCTTC
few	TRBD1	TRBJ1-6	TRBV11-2	CASRSSTGTNSPLHF	TGTGCCAGCAGATCATCGACAGGGACGAATTCACCCCTCCACTTT
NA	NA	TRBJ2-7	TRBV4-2	CASSPPRGALNYEQYF	TGTGCCAGCAGCCCCCCCCGGGGGGCGCTGAACTACGAGCAGTACTTC
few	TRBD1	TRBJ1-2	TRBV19	CASSSVPGQGSYGYTF	TGTGCCAGTAGTAGCGTCCCCGGACAGGGGAGCTATGGCTACACCTTC
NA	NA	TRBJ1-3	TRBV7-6	CASSQQGFSGNTIYF	TGTGCCAGCAGCCAACAGGGTTTCTCTGGAAACACCATATATTTT
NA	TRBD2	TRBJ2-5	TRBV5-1	CASSLGLAGEETQYF	TGCGCCAGCAGCTTGGGACTAGCGGGGGAAGAGACCCAGTACTTC
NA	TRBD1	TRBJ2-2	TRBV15	CATSRVQGADTGELFF	TGTGCCACCAGCAGGGTACAGGGGGCGGACACCGGGGAGCTGTTTTTT
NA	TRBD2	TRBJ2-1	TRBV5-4	CASSPRLAGEQFF	TGTGCCAGCAGCCCACGACTAGCGGGTGAGCAGTTCTTC
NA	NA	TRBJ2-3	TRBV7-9	CASSVSGTPDTQYF	TGTGCCAGCAGCGTCAGTGGCACCCCAGATACGCAGTATTTT
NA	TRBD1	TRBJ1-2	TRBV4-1	CASSLPVAHRGIGYTF	TGCGCCAGCAGCCTCCCTGTGGCGCACAGGGGGATCGGCTACACCTTC
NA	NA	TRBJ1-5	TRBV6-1	CASSNGGYSNQPQHF	TGTGCCAGCAGTAATGGGGGGTATAGCAATCAGCCCCAGCATTTT
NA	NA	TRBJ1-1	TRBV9	CASSVVSVNTEAFF	TGTGCCAGCAGCGTAGTATCCGTGAACACTGAAGCTTTCTTT
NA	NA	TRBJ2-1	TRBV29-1	CSVAVSYNEQFF	TGCAGCGTTGCAGTCTCCTACAATGAGCAGTTCTTC
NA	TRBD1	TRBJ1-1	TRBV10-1	CASKGQGDTEAFF	TGCGCCAGCAAGGGACAGGGAGACACTGAAGCTTTCTTT
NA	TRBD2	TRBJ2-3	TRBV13	CASSPTSGATDTQYF	TGTGCCAGCAGCCCAACTAGCGGAGCAACAGATACGCAGTATTTT
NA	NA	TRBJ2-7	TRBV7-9	CASSPQDTGTYEQYF	TGTGCCAGCAGCCCGCAAGATACAGGGACCTACGAGCAGTACTTC
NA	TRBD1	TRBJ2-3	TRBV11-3	CASSADREADTQYF	TGTGCCAGCAGCGCGGACAGGGAAGCAGATACGCAGTATTTT
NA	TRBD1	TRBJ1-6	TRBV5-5	CASSAGTGDLGSPLHF	TGTGCCAGCAGCGCCGGGACAGGGGACTTGGGTTCACCCCTCCACTTT
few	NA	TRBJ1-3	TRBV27	CASSYRPGGNTIYF	TGTGCCAGCAGTTACCGCCCCGGTGGAAACACCATATATTTT
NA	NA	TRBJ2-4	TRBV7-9	CASSPGDRTAGIQYF	TGTGCCAGCAGCCCGGGGGACCGGACCGCGGGCATTCAGTACTTC